This is a list of T cell receptor beta chains from one sample in a study of tumor-infiltrating lymphocytes in oesophageal squamous cell carcinoma. TCRdb independently ran MiXCR on the PCR reads; one entry per CDR3 protein. The profile shows 10,000 to 14,000 distinct CDR3 sequences, around 50% of them singletons. Material for sequencing was esophageal tumor tissue. The receptors were gathered from a male donor with esophageal squamous cell carcinoma. Each CDR3 is given without its conserved first and last residue.

v_call	j_call	cdr3_aa
TRBV6-2/TRBV6-3	TRBJ1-1	ASSPTGTTEAF
TRBV7-3	TRBJ2-1	ASSRKPDIAGASYNEQF
TRBV7-8	TRBJ2-5	ASSLGTLGNSPLH
TRBV7-6	-	ASSPQMGGHEQY
TRBV12-3/TRBV12-4	TRBJ2-5	ASSLGQAVGTQY
TRBV12-3/TRBV12-4	TRBJ2-1	ASKTGNEQF
TRBV7-4	-	ASSLGLARYNEQF
TRBV7-7	-	ASSLSLLVEGDSGSESSYEQY
TRBV11-2	TRBJ2-3	ASSLDGLPWGTDTQY
TRBV2	-	ASSGTLGSTYGYT
TRBV7-6	-	ASSLRASAQETQY
TRBV7-2	-	ASSLGASSGEQY
TRBV3-1	TRBJ2-7	ASSQDTVSYEQY
TRBV7-6	-	ASSLAGAKTEAF
TRBV12-3/TRBV12-4	TRBJ1-1	ASSIVQGEWVEAF
TRBV7-2	TRBJ2-7	ASSPARAPGYEQY
TRBV11-3	TRBJ2-5	ASSRSTLGRETQY